This T cell receptor (beta chain) comes out of a study of cytomegalovirus exposure and HLA in healthy donors. The CDR3 is 12 amino acids. V shed 2 bases and J shed 6 bases, with 8 bases lying between them. Per germline, CDR1 SGHTS and CDR2 YDEGEE. Libraries were prepared by immunoSEQ multiplex PCR; TCRdb keeps only in-frame clonotypes and omits some of them. The sample contains 100,000 to 130,000 clones, around 95% of which appear only once. This clone was counted a single time. The specimen sequenced was PBMCs. The TCR originated in a woman younger than 35 in good health and CMV-seronegative. The chain has TRBV5-8 and TRBJ2-5; D gene unclear. The CDR3 protein is CASSFDFQTQYF. The CDR3 coding sequence is TGTGCCAGCAGCTTTGACTTTCAGACCCAGTACTTC.